The rows below give T cell receptor beta chains drawn from one sample of a study of cytomegalovirus exposure and HLA in healthy donors. Profiling relied on immunoSEQ multiplex PCR, and the TCRdb table lists in-frame clones only, not all of them. The sample holds some 150,000 clones, about 80% seen once. Sample: PBMCs. The receptors were gathered from a middle-aged man in good health and CMV-seropositive. Each CDR3 is given with its conserved first and last residue.

v_gene: TRBV5-6
j_gene: TRBJ2-7
CDR3aa: CASSLGALTDRLDTYEQYF

v_gene: TRBV11-2
j_gene: TRBJ2-1
CDR3aa: CASSPDRGSYNEQFF

v_gene: TRBV14
j_gene: TRBJ2-1
CDR3aa: CASSQDTGWLVNEQFF

v_gene: TRBV4-1
j_gene: TRBJ2-1
CDR3aa: CASSQLTGDNEQFF

v_gene: TRBV28
j_gene: TRBJ1-4
CDR3aa: CASSLQGRANEKLFF

v_gene: TRBV19
j_gene: TRBJ1-2
CDR3aa: CASRSQGRYGYTF

v_gene: TRBV6-5
j_gene: TRBJ1-5
CDR3aa: CASSPTHGQPQHF

v_gene: TRBV7-8
j_gene: TRBJ2-7
CDR3aa: CASSFTGTGHEQYF

v_gene: TRBV5-1
j_gene: TRBJ1-1
CDR3aa: CASRRGDENTEAFF

v_gene: TRBV27
j_gene: TRBJ2-3
CDR3aa: CASSLSFSDTQYF

v_gene: TRBV14
j_gene: TRBJ2-3
CDR3aa: CASSPHLTSGSGDTQYF

v_gene: TRBV14
j_gene: TRBJ2-7
CDR3aa: CASSQDPRSYEQYF

v_gene: TRBV30
j_gene: TRBJ2-4
CDR3aa: CAWTTGVGNIQYF

v_gene: TRBV27
j_gene: TRBJ2-1
CDR3aa: CASSLRIRSDNEQFF

v_gene: TRBV19
j_gene: TRBJ2-7
CDR3aa: CASSMDRGYEQYF

v_gene: TRBV11-3
j_gene: TRBJ2-3
CDR3aa: CASSSRLVSTDTQYF

v_gene: TRBV5-1
j_gene: TRBJ2-7
CDR3aa: CASSPPGLPYEQYF

v_gene: TRBV6-5
j_gene: TRBJ2-1
CDR3aa: CASSQLKGAYNEQFF

v_gene: TRBV27
j_gene: TRBJ2-4
CDR3aa: CASSPRSPNSQYF

v_gene: TRBV9
j_gene: TRBJ2-7
CDR3aa: CASSVGQGKYEQYF

v_gene: TRBV4-2
j_gene: TRBJ1-5
CDR3aa: CASSQELYGNSQPQHF

v_gene: TRBV5-4
j_gene: TRBJ2-3
CDR3aa: CASTDRGPDTQYF

v_gene: TRBV2
j_gene: TRBJ2-2
CDR3aa: CASRASRGGRNTGELFF

v_gene: TRBV7-6
j_gene: TRBJ2-1
CDR3aa: CASSLEPSGRSYNEQFF

v_gene: TRBV18
j_gene: NA
CDR3aa: CASSPGGLIYEQYF

v_gene: TRBV11-2
j_gene: TRBJ1-2
CDR3aa: CASSLTDRRTGYGYTF

v_gene: TRBV7-6
j_gene: TRBJ2-1
CDR3aa: CASKGLAGLKSSYNEQFF

v_gene: TRBV27
j_gene: TRBJ2-5
CDR3aa: CASSSPSTGQETQYF

v_gene: TRBV6-5
j_gene: TRBJ1-5
CDR3aa: CASSGQGDQPQHF

v_gene: TRBV28
j_gene: TRBJ2-1
CDR3aa: CASSFVAGGSYNEQFF

v_gene: TRBV28
j_gene: TRBJ1-1
CDR3aa: CASSFGAGVMNTEAFF

v_gene: TRBV9
j_gene: TRBJ2-1
CDR3aa: CASSVSGSSYNEQFF

v_gene: TRBV5-5
j_gene: TRBJ1-2
CDR3aa: CASRRGGAENYGYTF

v_gene: TRBV15
j_gene: TRBJ2-3
CDR3aa: CATSRGDRGRVDTQYF

v_gene: TRBV28
j_gene: TRBJ2-4
CDR3aa: CASSQGLARGIQYF

v_gene: TRBV10-3
j_gene: TRBJ2-1
CDR3aa: CAIMGTSGTAYNEQFF

v_gene: TRBV19
j_gene: TRBJ2-3
CDR3aa: CASSIMTSGSTDTQYF

v_gene: TRBV9
j_gene: TRBJ2-1
CDR3aa: CASSSGQGFYNEQFF

v_gene: TRBV11-2
j_gene: TRBJ2-3
CDR3aa: CASSSRQGVLSTDTQYF

v_gene: TRBV15
j_gene: TRBJ2-1
CDR3aa: CATSRDASGLYNEQFF